This T cell receptor beta chain was recovered during a study of blood T cell repertoires in COVID-19. Study details: T cells, B-cell-depleted T cells, or PBMCs provided the cDNA or gDNA that served as material.

This clone appeared a single time. Study processing details: Counts of nucleated cells, estimated from reference gene primer amplification, were obtained. TCRdb's table, derived via immunoSEQ multiplex PCR, lists solely in-frame clones and lacks some. D and trimming were read from the DNA, whereas the V and J calls and clone size are those reported in that table. The data hold under 80,000 clones, with about 80% observed a single time. Specimen: peripheral blood. The source is a human donor in a cohort sampled during active COVID-19.

Here the CDR3 reads CASNRAWNEKLFF. Written as DNA, the CDR3 is TGTGCCAGCAACAGGGCCTGGAATGAAAAACTGTTTTTT. V and J are TRBV6-5 and TRBJ1-4; tentatively, D is TRBD1 (6 bases). This CDR3 has 13 amino acids. The V gene's germline CDR1 is MNHEY and CDR2 SVGAGI. Trimming pared 7 bases from V and 5 bases from J, leaving 11 bases between.